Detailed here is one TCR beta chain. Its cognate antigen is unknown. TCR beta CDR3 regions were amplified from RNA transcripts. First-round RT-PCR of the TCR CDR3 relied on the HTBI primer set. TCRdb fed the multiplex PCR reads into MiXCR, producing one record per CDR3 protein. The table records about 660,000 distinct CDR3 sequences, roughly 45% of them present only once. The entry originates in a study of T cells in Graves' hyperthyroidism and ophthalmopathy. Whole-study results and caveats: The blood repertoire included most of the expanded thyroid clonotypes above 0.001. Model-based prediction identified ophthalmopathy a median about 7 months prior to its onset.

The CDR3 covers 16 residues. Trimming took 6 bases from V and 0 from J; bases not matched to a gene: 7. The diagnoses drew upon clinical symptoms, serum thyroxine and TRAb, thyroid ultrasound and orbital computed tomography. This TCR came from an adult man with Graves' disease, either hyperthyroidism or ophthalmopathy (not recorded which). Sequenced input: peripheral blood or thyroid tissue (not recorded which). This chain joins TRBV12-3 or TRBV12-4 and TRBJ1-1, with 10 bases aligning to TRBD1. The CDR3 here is CASSSDRGPMNTEAFF. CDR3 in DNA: TGTGCCAGCAGCTCCGACAGGGGGCCCATGAACACTGAAGCTTTCTTT.